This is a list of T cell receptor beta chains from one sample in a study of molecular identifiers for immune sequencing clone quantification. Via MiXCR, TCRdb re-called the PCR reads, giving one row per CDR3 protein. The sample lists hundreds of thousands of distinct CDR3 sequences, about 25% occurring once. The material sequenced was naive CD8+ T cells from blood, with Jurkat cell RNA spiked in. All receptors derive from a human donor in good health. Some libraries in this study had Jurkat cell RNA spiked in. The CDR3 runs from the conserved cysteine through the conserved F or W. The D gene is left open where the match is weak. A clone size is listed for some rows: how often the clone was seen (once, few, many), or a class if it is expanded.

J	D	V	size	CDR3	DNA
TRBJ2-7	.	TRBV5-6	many	CASSSSDSYEQYF	TGTGCCAGCAGCTCCTCGGACAGCTACGAGCAGTACTTC
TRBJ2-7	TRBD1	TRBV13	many	CASSSRGTGYEQYF	TGTGCCAGCAGCTCCAGGGGGACGGGCTACGAGCAGTACTTC
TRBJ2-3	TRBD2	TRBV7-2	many	CASSSIRGGGSTDTQYF	TGTGCCAGCAGCTCCATTCGCGGGGGGGGTAGCACAGATACGCAGTATTTT
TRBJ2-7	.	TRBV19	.	CAFPLGDYEQYF	TGTGCCTTTCCCCTAGGGGACTACGAGCAGTACTTC
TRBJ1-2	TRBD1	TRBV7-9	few	CASSSWTGGVHYGYTF	TGTGCCAGCAGCTCATGGACAGGGGGGGTGCACTATGGCTACACCTTC
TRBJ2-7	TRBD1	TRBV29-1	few	CSVLTGGSYEQYF	TGCAGCGTTCTAACAGGGGGCTCGTACGAGCAGTACTTC
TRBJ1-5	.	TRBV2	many	CASSVGGPQPQHF	TGTGCCAGCAGTGTTGGTGGGCCTCAGCCCCAGCATTTT
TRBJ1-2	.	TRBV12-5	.	CASGFPIDQYYGYTF	TGTGCTAGTGGTTTTCCCATCGACCAGTACTATGGCTACACCTTC
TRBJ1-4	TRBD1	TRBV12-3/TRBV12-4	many	CASSTRDRGLEKLFF	TGTGCCAGCAGTACCCGGGACAGGGGGCTTGAAAAACTGTTTTTT
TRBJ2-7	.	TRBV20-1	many	CSASGVGYEQYF	TGCAGTGCTAGCGGGGTGGGTTACGAGCAGTACTTC
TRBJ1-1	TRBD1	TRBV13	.	CASGIQPGQDLVRAEAFF	TGTGCCAGCGGCATCCAACCGGGACAGGATCTGGTTAGGGCTGAAGCTTTCTTT
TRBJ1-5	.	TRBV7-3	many	CASGPPLSVVQGLNQPQHF	TGTGCCAGCGGCCCGCCTTTGAGTGTGGTACAGGGCCTAAATCAGCCCCAGCATTTT
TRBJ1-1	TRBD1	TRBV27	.	CASSQQTGAWETEAFF	TGTGCCAGCAGTCAACAGACAGGGGCTTGGGAAACTGAAGCTTTCTTT
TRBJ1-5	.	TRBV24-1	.	CATSDTGSGQPQHF	TGTGCCACCAGTGATACAGGGTCGGGTCAGCCCCAGCATTTT
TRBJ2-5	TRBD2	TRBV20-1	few	CSAKNREERATETQYF	TGCAGTGCTAAAAACCGGGAGGAGAGGGCAACGGAGACCCAGTACTTC
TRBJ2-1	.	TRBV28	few	CASSFSLVVNEQFF	TGTGCCAGCAGTTTTAGCCTAGTCGTCAATGAGCAGTTCTTC
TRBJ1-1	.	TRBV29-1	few	CSVESNTEALF	TGCAGCGTTGAGTCGAACACTGAAGCTCTCTTT
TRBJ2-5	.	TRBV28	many	CASSPGTPRETQYF	TGTGCCAGCAGCCCCGGGACACCCCGAGAGACCCAGTACTTC
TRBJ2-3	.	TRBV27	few	CASDKPGHLTDTQYF	TGTGCCAGTGATAAACCGGGACACCTCACAGATACGCAGTATTTT
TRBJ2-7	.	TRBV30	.	CAWSVSGDYEQYF	TGTGCCTGGAGTGTCTCTGGGGACTACGAGCAGTACTTC
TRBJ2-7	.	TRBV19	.	CASSVQGSNEQYF	TGTGCCAGTAGTGTGCAGGGCTCGAACGAGCAGTACTTC
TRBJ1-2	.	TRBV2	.	CASMEPTFYGYTF	TGTGCCAGCATGGAGCCCACATTCTATGGCTACACCTTC
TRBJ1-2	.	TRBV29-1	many	CSVEDEKAGNHGYTF	TGCAGCGTTGAAGATGAGAAGGCAGGGAATCATGGCTACACCTTC